The source of this TCR beta chain is a study of cytomegalovirus exposure and HLA in healthy donors. Whole-study findings and limits: TCR beta V segments were, for the most part, productive about 87% or about 30% of the time in an earlier analysis. A list of 164 TCR beta chains associated with cytomegalovirus was given.

13 Jbeta primers and 60 Vbeta primers were used for the PCR. Profiled with immunoSEQ multiplex PCR; TCRdb holds only in-frame clones, not every one. There are around 150,000 clones in the sample; roughly four fifths occur only once, and approximately 8.1% lies in the top ten. Notes on this clone: Its antigen is unknown.

Per germline, CDR1 SGHRS and CDR2 YFSETQ. Trimming removed 0 bases at V and 8 bases at J, with 11 bases between. CDR3 length equals 13 residues. This chain connects TRBV5-1 to TRBJ1-2, with unresolved D. The origin of this receptor is a woman aged 45-65 years in good health and CMV-seropositive. The source material was PBMCs. The CDR3 here is CASSLDGVGGYTF. CDR3 nucleotides: TGCGCCAGCAGCTTGGACGGGGTTGGAGGCTACACCTTC.